This T cell receptor beta chain appears in the sequencing data of a study of cytomegalovirus exposure and HLA in healthy donors. Points from the study as a whole: A later analysis by the authors found several of the most significant clusters apparently linked to common viral pathogens. Previously analyzed data showed that most TCR beta V segments were productive at a frequency of about 87% or about 30%. The presence/absence work took it that sequencing depth was about the same across donors.

PCR used 60 Vbeta primers and 13 Jbeta primers. Clones were read by immunoSEQ multiplex PCR, and TCRdb kept only the in-frame ones, dropping some. Of approximately 74,000 clones listed, around 58% are singletons. The germline V gene encodes CDR1 SGHTA and CDR2 FQGTGA. With 5 bases clipped from V and 9 bases from J, the junction kept 9 bases outside the gene matches. This CDR3 is built from 14 residues. Details on this clone: Antigen: not known.

Source material: PBMCs. The origin of this receptor is a man aged 25 to 40 in good health and CMV-seropositive. This sequence joins TRBV7-3 and TRBJ2-1; 8 nucleotides match TRBD2. CDR3 sequence: CASSPGGGLGEQFF. The CDR3 region has the DNA TGTGCCAGCAGCCCCGGGGGGGGGCTGGGTGAGCAGTTCTTC.